This TCR beta chain was recorded in a study of blood T cell repertoires in COVID-19. Across the study: Donors in the United States, Italy and Spain gave samples during acute or convalescent COVID-19. T cells, B-cell-depleted T cells, or PBMCs provided the cDNA or gDNA that served as material.

Germline CDR1 is MDHEN and CDR2 is SYDVKM. The CDR3 consists of 16 residues. The junction had 9 bases not matched to a gene; V was cut back by 4 bases and J by 7 bases. How the authors handled the data: Estimates of nucleated cell counts were drawn from the amplification of reference gene primers. Clones were sequenced by immunoSEQ multiplex PCR, and TCRdb holds only the in-frame ones, with some missing. D and trimming come from the DNA, and the V and J calls and clone size come from that table. Of about 130,000 clones in the sample, 84% were seen once. The sample taken for sequencing was peripheral blood. This TCR came from a human donor in a cohort sampled during active COVID-19. This chain uses TRBV28 with TRBJ2-2; the match to TRBD2 covers 10 bases. CDR3 DNA sequence: TGTGCCAGCAGTTCATTGACTAGCGGGTCAGGCGGGGAGCTGTTTTTT. Protein sequence: CASSSLTSGSGGELFF.